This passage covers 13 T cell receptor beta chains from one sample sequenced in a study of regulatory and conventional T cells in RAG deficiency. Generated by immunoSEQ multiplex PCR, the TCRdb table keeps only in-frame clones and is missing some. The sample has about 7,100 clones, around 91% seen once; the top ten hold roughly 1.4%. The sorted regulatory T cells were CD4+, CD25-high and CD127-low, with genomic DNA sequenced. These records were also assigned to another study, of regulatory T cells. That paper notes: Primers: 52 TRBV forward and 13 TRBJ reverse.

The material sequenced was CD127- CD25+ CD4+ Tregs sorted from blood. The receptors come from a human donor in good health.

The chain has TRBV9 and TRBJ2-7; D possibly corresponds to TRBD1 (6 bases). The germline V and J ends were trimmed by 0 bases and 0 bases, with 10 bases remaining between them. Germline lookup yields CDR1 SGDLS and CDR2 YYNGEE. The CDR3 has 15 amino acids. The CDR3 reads CASSVDRDPSYEQYF. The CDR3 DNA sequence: TGTGCCAGCAGCGTAGACAGGGACCCCTCCTACGAGCAGTACTTC.

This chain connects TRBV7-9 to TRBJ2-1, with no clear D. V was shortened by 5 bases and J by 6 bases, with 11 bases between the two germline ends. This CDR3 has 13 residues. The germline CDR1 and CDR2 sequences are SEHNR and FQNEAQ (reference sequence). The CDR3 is CASSVDSSNEQFF. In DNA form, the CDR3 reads TGTGCCAGCAGCGTAGATTCTAGCAATGAGCAGTTCTTC.

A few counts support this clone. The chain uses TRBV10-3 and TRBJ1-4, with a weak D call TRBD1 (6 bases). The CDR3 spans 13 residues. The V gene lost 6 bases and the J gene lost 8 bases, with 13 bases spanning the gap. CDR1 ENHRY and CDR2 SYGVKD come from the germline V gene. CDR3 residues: CAIREQGREKLFF. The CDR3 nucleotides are TGTGCCATCAGAGAACAGGGCAGAGAAAAACTGTTTTTT.

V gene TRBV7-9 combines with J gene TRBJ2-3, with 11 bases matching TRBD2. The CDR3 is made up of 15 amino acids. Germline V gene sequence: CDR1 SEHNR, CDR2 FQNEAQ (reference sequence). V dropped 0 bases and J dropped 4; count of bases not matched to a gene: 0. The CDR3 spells CASSLASGGADTQYF. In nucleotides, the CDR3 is TGTGCCAGCAGCTTAGCTAGCGGGGGGGCAGATACGCAGTATTTT. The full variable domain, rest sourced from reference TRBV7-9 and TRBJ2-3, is DTGVSQNPRHKITKRGQNVTFRCDPISEHNRLYWYRQTLGQGPEFLTYFQNEAQLEKSRLLSDRFSAERPKGSFSTLEIQRTEQGDSAMYLCASSLASGGADTQYFGPGTRLTVL.

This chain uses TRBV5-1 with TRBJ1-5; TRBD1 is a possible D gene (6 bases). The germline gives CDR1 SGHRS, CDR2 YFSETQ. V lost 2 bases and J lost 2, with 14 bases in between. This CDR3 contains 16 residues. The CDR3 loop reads CASSLTGPGRNQPQHF. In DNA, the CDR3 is TGCGCCAGCAGCTTAACAGGGCCTGGGCGCAATCAGCCCCAGCATTTT.

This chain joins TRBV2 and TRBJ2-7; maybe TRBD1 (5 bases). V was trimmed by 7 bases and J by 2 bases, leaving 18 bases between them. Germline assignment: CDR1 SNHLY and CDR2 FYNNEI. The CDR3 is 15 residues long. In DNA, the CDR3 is TGTGCCAGCACGTCTACAGGTCGAACGACCTACGAGCAGTACTTC. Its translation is CASTSTGRTTYEQYF.

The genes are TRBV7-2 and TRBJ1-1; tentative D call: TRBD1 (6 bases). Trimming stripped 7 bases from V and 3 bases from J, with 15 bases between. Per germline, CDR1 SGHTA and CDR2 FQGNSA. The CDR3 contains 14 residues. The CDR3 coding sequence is TGTGCCAGCACCCGGGGGGGGCCGGACACTGAAGCTTTCTTT. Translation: CASTRGGPDTEAFF.

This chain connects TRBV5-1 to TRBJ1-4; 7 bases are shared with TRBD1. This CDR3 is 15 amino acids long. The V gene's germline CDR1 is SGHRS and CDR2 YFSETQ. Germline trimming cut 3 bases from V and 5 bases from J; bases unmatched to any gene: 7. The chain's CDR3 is CASSWDSQTNEKLFF. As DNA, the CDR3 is TGCGCCAGCAGCTGGGACAGTCAAACGAATGAAAAACTGTTTTTT.

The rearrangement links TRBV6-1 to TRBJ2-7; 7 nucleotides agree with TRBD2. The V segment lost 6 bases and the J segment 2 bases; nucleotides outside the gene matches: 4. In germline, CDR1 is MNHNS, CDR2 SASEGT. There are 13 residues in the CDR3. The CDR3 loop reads CASSYAGAYEQYF. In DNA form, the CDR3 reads TGTGCCAGCAGCTACGCGGGGGCCTACGAGCAGTACTTC.

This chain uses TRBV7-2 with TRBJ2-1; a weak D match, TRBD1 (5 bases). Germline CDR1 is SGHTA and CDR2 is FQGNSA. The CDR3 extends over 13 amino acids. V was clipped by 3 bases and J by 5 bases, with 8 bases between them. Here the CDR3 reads CASSLIRDNEQFF. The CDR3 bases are TGTGCCAGCAGCTTGATCAGGGACAATGAGCAGTTCTTC.

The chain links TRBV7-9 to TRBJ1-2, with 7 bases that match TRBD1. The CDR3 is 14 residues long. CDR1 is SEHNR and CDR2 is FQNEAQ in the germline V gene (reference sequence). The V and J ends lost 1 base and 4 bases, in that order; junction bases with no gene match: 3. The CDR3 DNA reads TGTGCCAGCAGCTTAGGAGGGACAGCCTATGGCTACACCTTC. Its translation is CASSLGGTAYGYTF.

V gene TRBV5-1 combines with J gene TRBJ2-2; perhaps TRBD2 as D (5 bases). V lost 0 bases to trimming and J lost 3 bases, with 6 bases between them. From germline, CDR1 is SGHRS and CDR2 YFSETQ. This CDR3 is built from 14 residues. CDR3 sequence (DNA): TGCGCCAGCAGCTTGGCCGGGGACACCGGGGAGCTGTTTTTT. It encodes CASSLAGDTGELFF.

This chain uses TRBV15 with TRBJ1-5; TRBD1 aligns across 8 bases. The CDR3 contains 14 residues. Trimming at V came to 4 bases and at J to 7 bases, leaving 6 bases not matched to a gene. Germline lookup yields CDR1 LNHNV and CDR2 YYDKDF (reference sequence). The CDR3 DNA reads TGTGCCACCAGCAAAAGACAGGGGCAGCAGCCCCAGCATTTT. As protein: CATSKRQGQQPQHF.